This T cell receptor beta chain originates from a study of shared clonotypes between healthy human individuals. V was trimmed by 2 bases and J by 7 bases, leaving 9 bases between them. This CDR3 has 12 residues. Germline CDR1 SGHRS, CDR2 YFSETQ. Only in-frame clones appear in the TCRdb table, and some are missing; sequencing was by immunoSEQ multiplex PCR. The sample includes about 1.4 million clones, 95% to 97% seen only once; the top ten take more than 0.9%. General observations from the study: Sharing across four donors was highest in naive CD4 (roughly 5%) and lowest in memory CD8 (0.4%).

As regards this clone: What it recognizes is unknown.

V is TRBV5-1 and J is TRBJ1-1; D perhaps matches TRBD1 (6 bases). Sequenced: naive CD4+ T cells sorted from blood. The sample's subset: CD45RA+ positively selected. This TCR was sampled from a young man in good health. The CDR3 region is CASSFQGFEAFF. The CDR3 nucleotides read TGCGCCAGCAGCTTTCAGGGGTTTGAAGCTTTCTTT.